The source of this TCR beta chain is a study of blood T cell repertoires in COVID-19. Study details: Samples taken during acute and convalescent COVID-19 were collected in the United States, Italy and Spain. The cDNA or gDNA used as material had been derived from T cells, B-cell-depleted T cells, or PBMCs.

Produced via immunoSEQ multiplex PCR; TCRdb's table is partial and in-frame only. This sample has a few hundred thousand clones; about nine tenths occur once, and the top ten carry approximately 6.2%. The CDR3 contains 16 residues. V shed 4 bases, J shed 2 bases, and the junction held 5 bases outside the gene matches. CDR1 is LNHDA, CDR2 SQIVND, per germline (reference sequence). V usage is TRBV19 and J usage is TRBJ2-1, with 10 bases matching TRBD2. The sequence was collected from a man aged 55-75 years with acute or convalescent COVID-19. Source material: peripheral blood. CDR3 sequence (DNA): TGTGCCAGTAGTAACCCTAGCGGGGGACCCTACAATGAGCAGTTCTTC. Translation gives CASSNPSGGPYNEQFF.